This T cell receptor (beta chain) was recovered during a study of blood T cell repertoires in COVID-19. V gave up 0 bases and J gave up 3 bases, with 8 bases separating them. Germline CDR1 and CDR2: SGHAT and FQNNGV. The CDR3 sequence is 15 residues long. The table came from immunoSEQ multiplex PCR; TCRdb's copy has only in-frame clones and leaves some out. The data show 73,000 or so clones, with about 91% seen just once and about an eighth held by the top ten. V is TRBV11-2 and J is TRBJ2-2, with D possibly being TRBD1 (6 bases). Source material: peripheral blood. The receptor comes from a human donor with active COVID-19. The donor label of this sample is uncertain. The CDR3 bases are TGTGCCAGCAGCTTAGAACAGGGATACACCGGGGAGCTGTTTTTT. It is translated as CASSLEQGYTGELFF.